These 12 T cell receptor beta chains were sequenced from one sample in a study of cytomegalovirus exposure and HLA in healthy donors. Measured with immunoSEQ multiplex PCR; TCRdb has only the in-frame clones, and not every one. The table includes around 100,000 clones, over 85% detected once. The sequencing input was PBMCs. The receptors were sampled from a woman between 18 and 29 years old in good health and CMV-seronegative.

The CDR3 DNA follows: TGTGCCAGCAGCAGCGGGGGGTTGTCGACCGAGCAGTACTTC. Amino acids: CASSSGGLSTEQYF. The chain links TRBV21-1 to TRBJ2-7; TRBD2 was called by the table and not checked on the DNA. TRBV21-1 is recorded as a pseudogene. The CDR3 is 14 amino acids.

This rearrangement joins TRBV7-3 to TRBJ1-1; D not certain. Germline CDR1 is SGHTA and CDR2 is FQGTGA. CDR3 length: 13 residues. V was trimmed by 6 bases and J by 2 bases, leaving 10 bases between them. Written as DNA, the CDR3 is TGTGCCAGCAGGATAGAGGCCAACACTGAAGCTTTCTTT. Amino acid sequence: CASRIEANTEAFF.

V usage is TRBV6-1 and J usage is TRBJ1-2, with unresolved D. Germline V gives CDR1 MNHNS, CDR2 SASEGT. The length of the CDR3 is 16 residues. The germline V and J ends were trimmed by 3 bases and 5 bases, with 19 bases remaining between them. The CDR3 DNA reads TGTGCCAGCAGTGATTCGGGAACCACCTTCCTTTATGGCTACACCTTC. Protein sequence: CASSDSGTTFLYGYTF.

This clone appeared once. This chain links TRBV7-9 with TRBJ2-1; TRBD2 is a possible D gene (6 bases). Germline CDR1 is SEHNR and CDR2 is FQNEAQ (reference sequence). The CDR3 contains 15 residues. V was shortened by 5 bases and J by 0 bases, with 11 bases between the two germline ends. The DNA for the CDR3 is TGTGCCAGCAGCCCTAGCGAGAGCTCCTACAATGAGCAGTTCTTC. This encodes CASSPSESSYNEQFF. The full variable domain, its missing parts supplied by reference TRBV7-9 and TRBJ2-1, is DTGVSQNPRHKITKRGQNVTFRCDPISEHNRLYWYRQTLGQGPEFLTYFQNEAQLEKSRLLSDRFSAERPKGSFSTLEIQRTEQGDSAMYLCASSPSESSYNEQFFGPGTRLTVL.

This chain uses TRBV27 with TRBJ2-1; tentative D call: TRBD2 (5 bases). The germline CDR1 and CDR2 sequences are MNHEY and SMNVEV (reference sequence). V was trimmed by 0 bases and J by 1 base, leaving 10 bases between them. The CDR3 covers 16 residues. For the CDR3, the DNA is TGTGCCAGCAGTTTATCTGCGGGCCCGTCCTACAATGAGCAGTTCTTC. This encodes CASSLSAGPSYNEQFF.

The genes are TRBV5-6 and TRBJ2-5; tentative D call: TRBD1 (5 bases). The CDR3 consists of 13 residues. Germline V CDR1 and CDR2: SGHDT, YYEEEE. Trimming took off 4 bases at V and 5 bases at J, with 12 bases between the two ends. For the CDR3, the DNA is TGTGCCAGCAGCAGCGCAGGGTCGGAGACCCAGTACTTC. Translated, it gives CASSSAGSETQYF.

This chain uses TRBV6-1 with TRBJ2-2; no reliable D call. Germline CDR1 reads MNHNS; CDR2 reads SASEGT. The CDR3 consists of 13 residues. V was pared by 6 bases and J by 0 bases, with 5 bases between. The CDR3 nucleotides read TGTGCCAGCAGGACTCCGAACACCGGGGAGCTGTTTTTT. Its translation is CASRTPNTGELFF.

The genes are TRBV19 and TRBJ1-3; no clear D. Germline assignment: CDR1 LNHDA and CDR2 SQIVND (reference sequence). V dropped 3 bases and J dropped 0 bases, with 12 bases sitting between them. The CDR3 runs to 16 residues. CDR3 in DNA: TGTGCCAGTAGTATTTATGAGCGATCCTCTGGAAACACCATATATTTT. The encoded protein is CASSIYERSSGNTIYF.

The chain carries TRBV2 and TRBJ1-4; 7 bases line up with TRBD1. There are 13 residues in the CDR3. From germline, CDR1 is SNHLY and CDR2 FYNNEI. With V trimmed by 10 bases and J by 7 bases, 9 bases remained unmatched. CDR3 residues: CANKGPGGEKLFF. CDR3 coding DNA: TGTGCCAATAAAGGGCCAGGGGGTGAAAAACTGTTTTTT.

The CDR3 region has the DNA TGTGCCAGCAGCGTAGTTAGTAGCACAGATACGCAGTATTTT. It encodes CASSVVSSTDTQYF. The chain has TRBV9 and TRBJ2-3; D is uncertain. The germline V gene has CDR1 SGDLS and CDR2 YYNGEE. Trimming left V 0 bases short and J 0 bases short, with 5 bases between. The CDR3 loop spans 14 amino acids.

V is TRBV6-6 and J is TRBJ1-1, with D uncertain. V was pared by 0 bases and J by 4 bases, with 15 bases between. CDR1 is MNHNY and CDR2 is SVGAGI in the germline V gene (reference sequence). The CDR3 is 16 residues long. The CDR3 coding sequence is TGTGCCAGCAGTTACTCGATGGGAGGCATTGGCACTGAAGCTTTCTTT. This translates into CASSYSMGGIGTEAFF.

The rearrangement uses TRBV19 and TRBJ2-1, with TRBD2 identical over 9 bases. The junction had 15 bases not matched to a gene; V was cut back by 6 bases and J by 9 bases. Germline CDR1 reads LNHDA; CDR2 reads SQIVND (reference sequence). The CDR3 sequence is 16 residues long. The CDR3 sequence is CASRPSGNLLLGEQFF. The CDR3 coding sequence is TGTGCCAGTAGGCCTAGCGGGAATCTACTTTTGGGTGAGCAGTTCTTC.